This T cell receptor beta chain stems from a study of T cells in Graves' hyperthyroidism and ophthalmopathy. Across the study: Prior to any treatment, at the point of initial diagnosis, peripheral blood was collected. Points from the study as a whole: The model anticipated ophthalmopathy a median approximately six months pre-onset.

The CDR3 regions of TCR beta were amplified from RNA transcripts. First-round RT-PCR of the TCR CDR3 relied on the HTBI primer set. Via MiXCR, TCRdb re-called the multiplex PCR reads, giving one row per CDR3 protein. This table holds approximately 590,000 distinct CDR3 sequences, about a sixth found once. The CDR3 has 14 amino acids. V was clipped by 2 bases and J by 6 bases, with 14 bases between them. Per the germline V gene, CDR1 is MNHNS and CDR2 is SASEGT. If no ophthalmopathy progression occurred within 18 months, Graves' hyperthyroidism was stable. Aged 18 to 65, the patients had hyperthyroidism that was newly diagnosed and had lasted under 2 months. On this clonotype: What it binds is unknown.

Sequencing was carried out using blood. The chain has TRBV6-1 and TRBJ2-7, with D possibly being TRBD1 or TRBD2 (5 bases each). The sequence came from a woman younger than 45 with Graves' hyperthyroidism. As DNA, the CDR3 is TGTGCCAGCAGTGAAAACGGGTTGGGGACCGAGCAGTACTTC. This encodes CASSENGLGTEQYF.